This T cell receptor (beta chain) was sequenced for a study of CD8 T cells in ankylosing spondylitis. Study results and caveats: Past studies reported some motif variants in reactive arthritis synovial fluid and blood. A motif of under ten highly homologous TCR beta variants was seen as apparently characteristic of ankylosing spondylitis blood. The clones that were linked to disease were reported to be significantly enriched in matched synovial fluid samples from ankylosing spondylitis patients.

By quantitative 5'-RACE with molecular barcodes, the TCR beta libraries were made. TCRdb reanalysed the 5' RACE reads using MiXCR and keeps one entry per CDR3 protein. This sample has a few hundred thousand distinct CDR3 sequences, with about 10% found just once. This clonotype was picked up many times. The antigen remains undetermined. The material sequenced was blood, either unsorted or a sorted T cell fraction (not recorded which). The receptor was derived from a male donor with ankylosing spondylitis or in good health (not recorded which).

The CDR3 loop reads CASSPPGGTGRDNEQFF. The CDR3 DNA reads as TGCGCCAGCAGCCCCCCGGGGGGGACAGGGAGGGACAATGAGCAGTTCTTC. The chain has TRBV5-1 and TRBJ2-1, with D possibly matching TRBD1 (9 bases). This CDR3 has 17 amino acids. From germline, CDR1 is SGHRS and CDR2 YFSETQ. V was pared by 4 bases and J by 5 bases, with 22 bases between.